Presented here are 4 T cell receptor beta chains from one specimen sequenced in a study of vaccination and CD4 T cells after COVID-19. Treatment defined: approximately nine-day PBMC culture with coronavirus spike peptide pools or control peptides (ViraFEST assay). For these receptors, no antigen is known. The assay that was used to sequence DNA from cultured CD4+ T cells was the Oncomine TCR Beta short-read assay. Using its own MiXCR run on the PCR reads, TCRdb lists one record per CDR3 protein. Found here are approximately 14,000 distinct CDR3 sequences, about 48% of them singletons; the top ten hold roughly 9.1%. This material consisted of CD4+ T cells from blood, cultured in vitro, taken before SARS-CoV-2 vaccination. The receptors stem from a human donor who had recovered from COVID-19.

This chain links TRBV20-1 with TRBJ2-7; D remains ambiguous. This CDR3 has 12 residues. CDR1 is DFQATT and CDR2 is SNEGSKA in the germline V gene (reference sequence). Trimming pared 5 bases from V and 1 base from J, leaving 9 bases between. The chain's CDR3 is CSALVGSYEQYF. The DNA for the CDR3 is TGCAGTGCTTTGGTGGGTTCCTACGAGCAGTACTTC.

V is TRBV6-1 and J is TRBJ1-3; TRBD1 might be the D (5 bases). The CDR3 covers 13 residues. Germline CDR1 and CDR2: MNHNS and SASEGT. Trimming stripped 10 bases from V and 3 bases from J, with 13 bases between. In DNA form, the CDR3 reads TGTGCCACCGGGACCCGCGGTGGAAACACCATATATTTT. Residues: CATGTRGGNTIYF.

This chain connects TRBV9 to TRBJ2-5; either TRBD1 or TRBD2 may supply D (5 bases each). With 0 bases removed from V and 5 bases from J, the gap between germline ends came to 8 bases. Per the germline V gene, CDR1 is SGDLS and CDR2 is YYNGEE. The CDR3 runs to 13 residues. In DNA, the CDR3 is TGTGCCAGCAGCGTAGGGGGGTTGGAGACCCAGTACTTC. Amino acid sequence: CASSVGGLETQYF. Full variable domain (outside the CDR3, taken from reference TRBV9 and TRBJ2-5): DSGVTQTPKHLITATGQRVTLRCSPRSGDLSVYWYQQSLDQGLQFLIQYYNGEERAKGNILERFSAQQFPDLHSELNLSSLELGDSALYFCASSVGGLETQYFGPGTRLLVL.

This clonotype was seen more than once but under ten times. The chain has TRBV20-1 and TRBJ1-2; tentatively, D is TRBD1 (6 bases). The CDR3 is 14 residues long. The V gene lost 3 bases and the J gene lost 8 bases, with 19 bases spanning the gap. The germline V gene has CDR1 DFQATT and CDR2 SNEGSKA (reference sequence). CDR3 sequence reads: CSARGDLGQGGYTF. The CDR3 DNA is TGCAGTGCTAGGGGGGACCTGGGGCAGGGGGGCTACACCTTC.